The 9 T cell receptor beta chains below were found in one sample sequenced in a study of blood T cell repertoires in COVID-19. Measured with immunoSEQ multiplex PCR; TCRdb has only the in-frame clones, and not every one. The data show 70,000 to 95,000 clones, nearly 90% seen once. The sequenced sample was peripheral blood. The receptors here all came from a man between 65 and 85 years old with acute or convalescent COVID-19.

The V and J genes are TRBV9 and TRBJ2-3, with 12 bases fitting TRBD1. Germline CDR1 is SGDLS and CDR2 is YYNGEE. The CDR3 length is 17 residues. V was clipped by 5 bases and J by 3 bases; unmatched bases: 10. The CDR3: CASRAGTGGGGTDTQYF. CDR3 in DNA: TGTGCCAGCAGGGCCGGGACAGGGGGCGGTGGAACAGATACGCAGTATTTT.

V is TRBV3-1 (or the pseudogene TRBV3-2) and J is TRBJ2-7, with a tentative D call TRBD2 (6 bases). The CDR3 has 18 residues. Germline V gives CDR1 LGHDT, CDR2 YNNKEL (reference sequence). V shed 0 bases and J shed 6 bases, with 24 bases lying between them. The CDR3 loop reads CASSQEAPITPRGTEQYF. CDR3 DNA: TGTGCCAGCAGCCAAGAGGCGCCGATAACACCCCGGGGGACCGAGCAGTACTTC.

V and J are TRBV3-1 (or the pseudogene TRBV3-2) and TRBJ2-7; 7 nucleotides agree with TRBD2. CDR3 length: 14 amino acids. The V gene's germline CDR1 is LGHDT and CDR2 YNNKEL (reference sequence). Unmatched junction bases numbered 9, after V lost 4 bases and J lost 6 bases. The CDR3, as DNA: TGTGCCAGCAGCCCCGGACTAGAACTCTCCGAGCAGTACTTC. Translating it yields CASSPGLELSEQYF.

The CDR3 sequence is CASSRTGGNEQFF. CDR3 DNA: TGTGCCAGCAGCCGGACAGGGGGCAATGAGCAGTTCTTC. The J gene is TRBJ2-1, the V gene TRBV6-5, with 10 bases lining up with TRBD1. The germline CDR1 and CDR2 sequences are MNHEY and SVGAGI. CDR3 length equals 13 residues. V lost 6 bases, J lost 6 bases, and 2 bases stayed unmatched.

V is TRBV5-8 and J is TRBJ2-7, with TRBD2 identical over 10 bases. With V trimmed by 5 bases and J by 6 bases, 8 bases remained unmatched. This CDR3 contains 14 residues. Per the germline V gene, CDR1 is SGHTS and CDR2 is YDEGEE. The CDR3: CASSLTSGVSEQYF. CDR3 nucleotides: TGTGCCAGCAGTCTCACTAGCGGGGTTTCCGAGCAGTACTTC.

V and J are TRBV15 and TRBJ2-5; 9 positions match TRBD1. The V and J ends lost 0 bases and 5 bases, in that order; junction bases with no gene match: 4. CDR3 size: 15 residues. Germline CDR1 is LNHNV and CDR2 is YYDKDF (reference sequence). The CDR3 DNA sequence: TGTGCCACCAGCAGAGATAACAGGGGGCGGGAGACCCAGTACTTC. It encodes CATSRDNRGRETQYF.

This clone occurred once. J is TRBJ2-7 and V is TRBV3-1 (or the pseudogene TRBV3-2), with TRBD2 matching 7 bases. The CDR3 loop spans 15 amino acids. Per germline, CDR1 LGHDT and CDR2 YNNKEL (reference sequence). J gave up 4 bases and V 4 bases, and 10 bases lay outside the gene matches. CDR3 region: CASSPTGTNVYEQYF. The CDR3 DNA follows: TGTGCCAGCAGCCCAACCGGGACTAATGTTTACGAGCAGTACTTC.

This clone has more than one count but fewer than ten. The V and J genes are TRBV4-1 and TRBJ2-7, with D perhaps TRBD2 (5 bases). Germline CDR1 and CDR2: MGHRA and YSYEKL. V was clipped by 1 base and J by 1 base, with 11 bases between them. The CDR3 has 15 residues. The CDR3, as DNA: TGCGCCAGCAGCCAAGGAGCCAGAGGGTCCTACGAGCAGTACTTC. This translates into CASSQGARGSYEQYF.

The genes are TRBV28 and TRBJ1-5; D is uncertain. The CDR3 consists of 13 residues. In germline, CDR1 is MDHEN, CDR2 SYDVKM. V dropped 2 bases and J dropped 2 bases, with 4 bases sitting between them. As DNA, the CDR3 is TGTGCCAGCAGTTTACAGGGCAATCAGCCCCAGCATTTT. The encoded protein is CASSLQGNQPQHF.